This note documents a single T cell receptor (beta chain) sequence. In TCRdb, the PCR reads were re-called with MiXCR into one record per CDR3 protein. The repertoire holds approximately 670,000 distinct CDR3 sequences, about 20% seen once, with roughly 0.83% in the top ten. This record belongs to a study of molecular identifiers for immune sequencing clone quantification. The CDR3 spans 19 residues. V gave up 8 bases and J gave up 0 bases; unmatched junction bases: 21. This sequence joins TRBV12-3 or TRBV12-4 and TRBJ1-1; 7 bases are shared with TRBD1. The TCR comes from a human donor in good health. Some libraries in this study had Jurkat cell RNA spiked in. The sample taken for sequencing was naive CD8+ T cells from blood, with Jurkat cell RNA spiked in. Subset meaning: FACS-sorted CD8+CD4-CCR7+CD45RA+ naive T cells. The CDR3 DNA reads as TGTGCCAGCGGAGATACACTTACAGGGGCCTCCGTTGTGAACACTGAAGCTTTCTTT. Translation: CASGDTLTGASVVNTEAFF.